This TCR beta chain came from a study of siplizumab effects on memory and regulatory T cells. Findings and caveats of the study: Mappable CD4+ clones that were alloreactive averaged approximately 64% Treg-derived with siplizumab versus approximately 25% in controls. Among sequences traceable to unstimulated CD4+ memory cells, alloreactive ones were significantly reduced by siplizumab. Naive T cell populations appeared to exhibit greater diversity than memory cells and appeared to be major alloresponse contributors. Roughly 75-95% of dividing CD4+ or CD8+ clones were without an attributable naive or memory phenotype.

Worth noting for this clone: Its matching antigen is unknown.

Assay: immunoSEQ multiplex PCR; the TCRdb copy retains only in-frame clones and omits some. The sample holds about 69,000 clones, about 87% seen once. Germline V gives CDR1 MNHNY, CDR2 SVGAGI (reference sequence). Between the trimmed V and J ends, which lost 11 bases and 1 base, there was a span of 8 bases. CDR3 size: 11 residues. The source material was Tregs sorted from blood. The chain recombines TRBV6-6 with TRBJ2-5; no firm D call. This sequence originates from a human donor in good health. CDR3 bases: TGTGCCGCATCCGTCCAAGAGACCCAGTACTTC. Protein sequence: CAASVQETQYF.